The T cell receptor beta chain described here comes from a study of T cell responses to AZD1222 COVID-19 vaccine. Sequenced by immunoSEQ multiplex PCR; TCRdb stores in-frame clones only, minus some. The table includes 95,000 to 110,000 clones, around 86% detected once. Whole-study findings and limits: Of the AZD1222 recipients, only five to seven were seropositive at baseline. Donors in the cohort were predominantly white British and more often female, and clonal diversity was possibly underestimated.

This CDR3 spans 19 amino acids. With 0 bases clipped from V and 4 bases from J, the junction kept 17 bases outside the gene matches. Germline assignment: CDR1 SGHVS and CDR2 FQNEAQ. With respect to this clone: Its target is unknown.

The sequence came from an adult who received the MenACWY meningococcal vaccine as a control. The chain links TRBV7-8 to TRBJ1-2, with 7 bases that match TRBD1. The starting material was peripheral blood, obtained 28 days after the second dose of the MenACWY control vaccine. The CDR3 DNA is TGTGCCAGCAGCTTAGCGCGGGGGCCTAGTCCGGGACAGAGCTATGGCTACACCTTC. It specifies CASSLARGPSPGQSYGYTF.